This entry lists 19 T cell receptor beta chains sequenced from one sample in a study of cytomegalovirus exposure and HLA in healthy donors. Profiling relied on immunoSEQ multiplex PCR, and the TCRdb table lists in-frame clones only, not all of them. Of 200,000 to 300,000 clones listed, around 90% are singletons. Sequencing input: PBMCs. The receptors come from a woman aged 25 to 39 in good health and CMV-seronegative.

The J gene is TRBJ1-5, the V gene TRBV28; no clear D gene. V gave up 5 bases and J gave up 1 base, with 9 bases separating them. The CDR3 has 14 amino acids. Per the germline V gene, CDR1 is MDHEN and CDR2 is SYDVKM. The DNA of the CDR3 is TGTGCCAGCAGTCGTGACACCAGCAATCAGCCCCAGCATTTT. Translated, it gives CASSRDTSNQPQHF.

CDR3 region: CASSQQTGGVDTQYF. The CDR3 region has the DNA TGTGCCAGCTCCCAACAGACAGGGGGTGTAGATACGCAGTATTTT. V gene TRBV18 combines with J gene TRBJ2-3; 9 nucleotides align to TRBD1. The V segment lost 6 bases and the J segment 5 bases; nucleotides outside the gene matches: 9. This CDR3 region has 15 residues. CDR1 is KGHSH, CDR2 LQKENI, per germline.

This CDR3 reads CASREGQGASYEQYF. CDR3 sequence (DNA): TGTGCCAGTAGAGAGGGACAGGGGGCTTCCTACGAGCAGTACTTC. The V and J genes are TRBV19 and TRBJ2-7, with 12 bases matching TRBD1. The CDR3 runs 15 residues. The germline V gene encodes CDR1 LNHDA and CDR2 SQIVND (reference sequence). V lost 6 bases to trimming and J lost 1 base; unmatched junction nucleotides: 4.

This clone appeared a few times. J is TRBJ2-7 and V is TRBV5-4; TRBD2 aligns across 10 bases. Germline V gene data show CDR1 as SGHNT and CDR2 as YYREEE (reference sequence). After removal of 3 bases from V and 2 bases from J, the junction contained 5 bases not matched to a gene. CDR3 length equals 15 residues. The CDR3 spells CASSSSGRATYEQYF. CDR3 coding DNA: TGTGCCAGCAGCTCGAGCGGGAGGGCCACCTACGAGCAGTACTTC.

This rearrangement joins TRBV28 to TRBJ1-5; D ambiguous. The CDR3 is made up of 14 amino acids. Trimming took 2 bases from V and 4 from J, leaving 9 bases between them. The germline gives CDR1 MDHEN, CDR2 SYDVKM. CDR3 DNA: TGTGCCAGCAGTTTAAGAGGAGTGAATCAGCCCCAGCATTTT. This gives the protein CASSLRGVNQPQHF.

The V gene is TRBV6-1, the J gene TRBJ2-7, with 7 positions matching TRBD2. This CDR3 has 15 residues. J was trimmed by 4 bases and V by 0 bases; bases with no gene match: 6. Per germline, CDR1 MNHNS and CDR2 SASEGT. The CDR3 here is CASSEALGGSYEQYF. As DNA, the CDR3 is TGTGCCAGCAGTGAAGCGCTTGGCGGGAGTTACGAGCAGTACTTC.

This clone was observed once. The chain carries TRBV28 and TRBJ2-5, with D perhaps being TRBD1 or TRBD2 (5 bases each). The V gene lost 3 bases and the J gene lost 9 bases, with 11 bases spanning the gap. Germline V gene sequence: CDR1 MDHEN, CDR2 SYDVKM. This CDR3 contains 12 residues. The chain's CDR3 is CASSLEVGAQYF. The DNA of the CDR3 is TGTGCCAGCAGTTTGGAAGTGGGGGCCCAGTACTTC. The whole variable domain, remainder taken from reference TRBV28 and TRBJ2-5, is DVKVTQSSRYLVKRTGEKVFLECVQDMDHENMFWYRQDPGLGLRLIYFSYDVKMKEKGDIPEGYSVSREKKERFSLILESASTNQTSMYLCASSLEVGAQYFGPGTRLLVL.

The V and J genes are TRBV7-3 and TRBJ2-7; tentative D call: TRBD2 (6 bases). The CDR3 is 20 residues long. The V gene's germline CDR1 is SGHTA and CDR2 FQGTGA. The V end lost 2 bases, the J end lost 0 bases, and 26 bases lay between the germline ends. The CDR3 sequence: CASSLRPVTPKRVSSYEQYF. The CDR3, as DNA: TGTGCCAGCAGCTTACGCCCCGTTACCCCAAAGCGGGTGAGCTCCTACGAGCAGTACTTC.

The genes are TRBV28 and TRBJ2-5; D is perhaps TRBD1 (6 bases). CDR3 size: 13 residues. The germline CDR1 and CDR2 sequences are MDHEN and SYDVKM. Trimming cost V 6 bases and J 4 bases, with 12 bases left between them. The CDR3 here is CASSLTGSETQYF. The CDR3 DNA sequence: TGTGCCAGCAGCCTCACAGGGTCAGAGACCCAGTACTTC. Supplemented by reference TRBV28 and TRBJ2-5, the full variable domain reads DVKVTQSSRYLVKRTGEKVFLECVQDMDHENMFWYRQDPGLGLRLIYFSYDVKMKEKGDIPEGYSVSREKKERFSLILESASTNQTSMYLCASSLTGSETQYFGPGTRLLVL.

This chain uses TRBV11-3 with TRBJ2-7, with D perhaps TRBD1 (6 bases). The germline V gene has CDR1 SGHNT and CDR2 YENEEA. This CDR3 is built from 13 residues. The V and J ends lost 5 bases and 3 bases respectively, with 11 bases between them. CDR3 bases: TGTGCCAGCAGCGCCGACAGGTTCTACGAGCAGTACTTC. Protein product: CASSADRFYEQYF.

The V and J genes are TRBV9 and TRBJ2-2; TRBD2 matches 10 bases. Per the germline V gene, CDR1 is SGDLS and CDR2 is YYNGEE. V trimming: 0 bases; J trimming: 6 bases; junction bases outside the gene matches: 5. The CDR3 runs to 16 residues. Here the CDR3 DNA reads TGTGCCAGCAGCGTAGCGGCTAGCGGGAGTCCCGGGGAGCTGTTTTTT. The encoded protein is CASSVAASGSPGELFF. Complete variable domain (other parts from reference TRBV9 and TRBJ2-2): DSGVTQTPKHLITATGQRVTLRCSPRSGDLSVYWYQQSLDQGLQFLIQYYNGEERAKGNILERFSAQQFPDLHSELNLSSLELGDSALYFCASSVAASGSPGELFFGEGSRLTVL.

The chain carries TRBV13 and TRBJ2-1, with D perhaps TRBD1 (6 bases). Germline V lookup: CDR1 PRHDT, CDR2 FYEKMQ (reference sequence). The V and J ends lost 5 bases and 7 bases respectively, with 15 bases between them. The CDR3 is made up of 14 amino acids. CDR3 DNA: TGTGCCAGCAGCATGACAGGTGGTTCTAATGAGCAGTTCTTC. Protein sequence: CASSMTGGSNEQFF.

The chain combines TRBV28 with TRBJ2-7; 7 nucleotides agree with TRBD1. V lost 1 base to trimming and J lost 5 bases; unmatched junction nucleotides: 2. The germline CDR1 and CDR2 sequences are MDHEN and SYDVKM. CDR3 length: 13 amino acids. Here the CDR3 reads CASSLYDRDEQYF. The CDR3 DNA reads TGTGCCAGCAGTTTATACGACAGGGACGAGCAGTACTTC.

This chain connects TRBV6-5 to TRBJ2-7, with D possibly being TRBD1 (6 bases). Germline V CDR1 and CDR2: MNHEY, SVGAGI. The CDR3 loop spans 14 amino acids. Trimming left V 4 bases short and J 1 base short, with 11 bases between. CDR3 sequence (DNA): TGTGCCAGCAGTTCGACAGGCCGATCCTACGAGCAGTACTTC. This sequence encodes CASSSTGRSYEQYF.

The rearrangement joins TRBV19 to TRBJ2-7; TRBD2 aligns across 8 bases. J lost 4 bases, V lost 5 bases, and 10 bases had no gene match. The CDR3 is 15 residues long. The germline gives CDR1 LNHDA, CDR2 SQIVND (reference sequence). The CDR3 here is CASSPGRASGYEQYF. In nucleotides, the CDR3 is TGTGCCAGTAGTCCTGGAAGGGCTAGCGGGTACGAGCAGTACTTC.

The V gene is TRBV27, the J gene TRBJ2-5; the D is unclear. V lost 3 bases and J 1 base, leaving 9 bases between the germline ends. Germline lookup yields CDR1 MNHEY and CDR2 SMNVEV (reference sequence). The CDR3 length is 14 residues. The CDR3 protein is CASSFSRGQETQYF. In DNA, the CDR3 is TGTGCCAGCAGTTTCTCCCGCGGCCAAGAGACCCAGTACTTC.

J is TRBJ2-1 and V is TRBV27; a weak D match, TRBD1 (6 bases). The CDR3 totals 14 residues. V was shortened by 5 bases and J by 1 base, with 9 bases between the two germline ends. Germline assignment: CDR1 MNHEY and CDR2 SMNVEV (reference sequence). The CDR3 here is CASSRTASYNEQFF. The DNA of the CDR3 is TGTGCCAGCAGTCGGACAGCGTCCTACAATGAGCAGTTCTTC.

This rearrangement joins TRBV5-6 to TRBJ2-2; either TRBD1 or TRBD2 may fit D (5 bases each). The V end lost 0 bases, the J end lost 6 bases, and 9 bases lay between the germline ends. From germline, CDR1 is SGHDT and CDR2 YYEEEE. The CDR3 loop spans 14 amino acids. The CDR3 is CASSLERGAGELFF. The DNA of the CDR3 is TGTGCCAGCAGCTTGGAACGGGGCGCCGGGGAGCTGTTTTTT. The entire variable domain, with the rest obtained from reference TRBV5-6 and TRBJ2-2, is as follows: DAGVTQSPTHLIKTRGQQVTLRCSPKSGHDTVSWYQQALGQGPQFIFQYYEEEERQRGNFPDRFSGHQFPNYSSELNVNALLLGDSALYLCASSLERGAGELFFGEGSRLTVL.

V and J are TRBV4-3 and TRBJ2-1, with D perhaps matching TRBD1 (5 bases). Germline CDR1 is LGHNA and CDR2 is YSLEER. The V and J ends lost 3 bases and 0 bases respectively, with 9 bases between them. The CDR3 consists of 15 residues. Here the CDR3 DNA reads TGCGCCAGCAGCCAGGGGCTGAGCTCCTACAATGAGCAGTTCTTC. Translating gives CASSQGLSSYNEQFF.